These T cell receptor beta chains were read from a single sample in a study of T cell changes during pregnancy in multiple sclerosis. The data were produced by immunoSEQ multiplex PCR, yet TCRdb's version contains in-frame clones alone and is incomplete. This table has around 62,000 clones, 90% appearing once. The source material was peripheral blood, sampled in the third trimester of pregnancy. Receptor source: a female donor with multiple sclerosis, enrolled in a pregnancy study. Each CDR3 is given with its conserved first and last residue. Fields, in order: CDR3 DNA, CDR3 protein, V gene, D gene, clone size, J gene, CDR3 length. D genes are given only for firm matches. Only part of the rows carry a size: once, few, many, or a class if the clone is expanded.

CDR3 DNA: TGTGCCTGGAGCCGAGGGGGAAACACCATATATTTT
CDR3 protein: CAWSRGGNTIYF
V gene: TRBV30
D gene: -
clone size: -
J gene: TRBJ1-3
CDR3 length: 12

CDR3 DNA: TGTGCCAGCTCACCAGCAGGGTCCTACGAGCAGTACTTC
CDR3 protein: CASSPAGSYEQYF
V gene: TRBV18
D gene: -
clone size: once
J gene: TRBJ2-7
CDR3 length: 13

CDR3 DNA: TGTGCCAGTAGTATACTGGGGGCAGGAAACATGAACACTGAAGCTTTCTTT
CDR3 protein: CASSILGAGNMNTEAFF
V gene: TRBV19
D gene: -
clone size: once
J gene: TRBJ1-1
CDR3 length: 17

CDR3 DNA: TGCAGTGCTGAACACCGCACCCAGTACTTC
CDR3 protein: CSAEHRTQYF
V gene: TRBV20-1
D gene: -
clone size: -
J gene: TRBJ2-5
CDR3 length: 10

CDR3 DNA: TGTGCCAGCAGCGCCCCCAACAGGGGGGACTCCTACAATGAGCAGTTCTTC
CDR3 protein: CASSAPNRGDSYNEQFF
V gene: TRBV9
D gene: TRBD1
clone size: -
J gene: TRBJ2-1
CDR3 length: 17

CDR3 DNA: TGTGCCAGCAGCAGGACTAGCGGGGGAGGAGAGACCCAGTACTTC
CDR3 protein: CASSRTSGGGETQYF
V gene: TRBV27
D gene: TRBD2
clone size: -
J gene: TRBJ2-5
CDR3 length: 15

CDR3 DNA: TGTGCCAGCAGTTTAGCGAACACCGGGGAGCTGTTTTTT
CDR3 protein: CASSLANTGELFF
V gene: TRBV6-5
D gene: -
clone size: -
J gene: TRBJ2-2
CDR3 length: 13

CDR3 DNA: TGTGCCAGCAGTGAAGCGTTGTTTTCAGAAAACTATGGCTACACCTTC
CDR3 protein: CASSEALFSENYGYTF
V gene: TRBV6-1
D gene: -
clone size: -
J gene: TRBJ1-2
CDR3 length: 16

CDR3 DNA: TGTGCCAGCTCACCACGAGTGGGACAGAGCACCGGGGAGCTGTTTTTT
CDR3 protein: CASSPRVGQSTGELFF
V gene: TRBV18
D gene: TRBD1
clone size: -
J gene: TRBJ2-2
CDR3 length: 16

CDR3 DNA: TGTGCCAGCAGCTTACCTCGGAAGGACAGCGACGAGCAGTACTTC
CDR3 protein: CASSLPRKDSDEQYF
V gene: TRBV7-2
D gene: -
clone size: -
J gene: TRBJ2-7
CDR3 length: 15

CDR3 DNA: TGTGCCAGCAGCTTAACGAGCGACAATGAGCAGTTCTTC
CDR3 protein: CASSLTSDNEQFF
V gene: TRBV7-3
D gene: -
clone size: few
J gene: TRBJ2-1
CDR3 length: 13